Below, 29 T cell receptor beta chains from the same sample are listed, as sequenced in a study of beta chain features in type 1 diabetes. Investigators reverse transcribed all isolated RNA, so they sequenced expressed TCRB transcripts. Produced via immunoSEQ multiplex PCR; TCRdb's table is partial and in-frame only. The table lists 150,000 to 200,000 clones, roughly 60% of them singletons. Points from the study as a whole: Moderate yet significant TCRB CDR3 shortening was seen in Type 1 diabetes patients in all four CD4+ subsets.

These receptors are not linked to any known antigen. Input material: naive CD4+ T cells from blood. These receptors were taken from a man under 40 with type 1 diabetes.

The CDR3 here is CASSLVRGDLGDEQFF. CDR3 in DNA: TGCGCCAGCAGCTTGGTCAGGGGTGACCTAGGTGATGAGCAGTTCTTC. The chain employs TRBV5-1 and TRBJ2-1; D perhaps matches TRBD1 (6 bases). V lost 0 bases to trimming and J lost 8 bases, with 18 bases between them. Germline V lookup: CDR1 SGHRS, CDR2 YFSETQ. There are 16 residues in the CDR3.

The rearrangement links TRBV9 to TRBJ2-3; D is perhaps TRBD2 (6 bases). Per germline, CDR1 SGDLS and CDR2 YYNGEE. The CDR3 runs to 17 residues. V lost 0 bases and J 8 bases, leaving 22 bases between the germline ends. The CDR3: CASSVADAGLFGTTQYF. CDR3 sequence (DNA): TGTGCCAGCAGCGTAGCTGATGCGGGGCTTTTTGGGACTACGCAGTATTTT.

V is TRBV29-1 and J is TRBJ1-2, with D possibly matching TRBD1 (5 bases). Germline CDR1 and CDR2: SQVTM and ANQGSEA. The CDR3 consists of 12 residues. V was shortened by 7 bases and J by 6 bases, with 15 bases between the two germline ends. DNA for the CDR3: TGCAGCGCGCAGGGAGGGTCTCATGGCTACACCTTC. Residues: CSAQGGSHGYTF.

The table lists this clone with a few counts. The V gene is TRBV29-1, the J gene TRBJ2-7; D is unresolved. Germline V CDR1 and CDR2: SQVTM, ANQGSEA. Trimming took off 2 bases at V and 8 bases at J, with 10 bases between the two ends. This CDR3 has 11 amino acids. The CDR3 DNA reads as TGCAGCGTTGAATGGATGGGCAAGCAGTACTTC. Translation: CSVEWMGKQYF.

As DNA, the CDR3 is TGTGCCAGCTCACGGGGACAGCAGAACACTGAAGCTTTCTTT. It codes for CASSRGQQNTEAFF. The rearrangement joins TRBV18 to TRBJ1-1; 7 nucleotides agree with TRBD1. This CDR3 contains 14 residues. Losses at the gene ends were 4 bases for V and 1 base for J; bases not matched to a gene: 3. Germline CDR1 KGHSH, CDR2 LQKENI.

This clone was seen a handful of times. The rearrangement joins TRBV18 to TRBJ2-5, with 9 bases that match TRBD2. In germline, CDR1 is KGHSH, CDR2 LQKENI. With 5 bases clipped from V and 4 bases from J, the junction kept 8 bases outside the gene matches. This CDR3 region has 15 residues. The CDR3 reads CASSSSAGGPETQYF. CDR3 bases: TGTGCCAGCTCATCGAGTGCGGGAGGGCCAGAGACCCAGTACTTC.

A remark on this clone: This same CDR3 is encoded by further DNA sequences in the sample. The gene calls are TRBV15 and TRBJ2-5; D is unclear. Between the trimmed V and J ends, which lost 3 bases and 0 bases, there was a span of 2 bases. The CDR3 sequence is 12 residues long. Germline CDR1 is LNHNV and CDR2 is YYDKDF (reference sequence). CDR3 residues: CATSRDQETQYF. Here the CDR3 DNA reads TGTGCCACCAGCAGGGACCAAGAGACCCAGTACTTC.

This clone was observed a handful of times. This chain uses TRBV7-8 with TRBJ2-5; D gene unclear. The ends were cut back, 1 base at V and 2 bases at J, with 11 bases in the middle. The germline gives CDR1 SGHVS, CDR2 FQNEAQ. The CDR3 is 15 amino acids. The CDR3 is CASSLVPGGQETQYF. For the CDR3, the DNA is TGTGCCAGCAGCTTAGTTCCGGGCGGTCAAGAGACCCAGTACTTC.

The chain carries TRBV7-9 and TRBJ2-5; 7 positions agree with TRBD1. Germline CDR1 is SEHNR and CDR2 is FQNEAQ (reference sequence). Germline trimming cut 1 base from V and 1 base from J; bases unmatched to any gene: 6. CDR3 length equals 16 residues. The CDR3 spells CASSLVYGQAQETQYF. Written as DNA, the CDR3 is TGTGCCAGCAGCTTAGTCTACGGACAGGCCCAAGAGACCCAGTACTTC.

This chain links TRBV30 with TRBJ2-4, with D hard to call. CDR3 length: 14 amino acids. V was clipped by 2 bases and J by 4 bases, with 12 bases between them. Germline CDR1 and CDR2: GTSNPN and SVGIG (reference sequence). The CDR3 region has the DNA TGTGCCTGGAGTCCCCCTGGGCCTAAAAACATTCAGTACTTC. This translates into CAWSPPGPKNIQYF.

The rearrangement joins TRBV30 to TRBJ1-1; D not certain. The CDR3 runs to 15 residues. Trimming removed 1 base from V and 0 bases from J, with 12 bases in between. From germline, CDR1 is GTSNPN and CDR2 SVGIG (reference sequence). DNA for the CDR3: TGTGCCTGGAGTGAGGCAGCTACAATGAACACTGAAGCTTTCTTT. This sequence encodes CAWSEAATMNTEAFF.

Remarks on this clone: The germline gene is not matched at one end of the junction; a read error may be the cause. This chain connects TRBV7-7 to TRBJ2-5; D may be TRBD1 or TRBD2 (5 bases each). The germline gives CDR1 SSHAT, CDR2 FNYEAQ (reference sequence). The CDR3 is 14 residues long. The CDR3 protein is CASSQTGTLETQYF. The CDR3 nucleotides are TGTGCTAGCAGCCAGACCGGGACCTTAGAGACCCAGTACTTC. Supplemented by reference TRBV7-7 and TRBJ2-5, the full variable domain reads GAGVSQSPRYKVTKRGQDVTLRCDPISSHATLYWYQQALGQGPEFLTYFNYEAQPDKSGLPSDRFSAERPEGSISTLTIQRTEQRDSAMYRCASSQTGTLETQYFGPGTRLLVL.

This clone came up a few times. The J gene is TRBJ2-6, the V gene TRBV10-3; D call uncertain. The CDR3 is made up of 12 amino acids. CDR1 ENHRY and CDR2 SYGVKD come from the germline V gene. V was pared by 11 bases and J by 1 base, with 6 bases between. The CDR3 DNA sequence: TGTGCCTGTCTATCTGGGGCCAACGTCCTGACTTTC. This codes for CACLSGANVLTF.

This rearrangement joins TRBV7-2 to TRBJ1-5, with D maybe TRBD1 (6 bases). The V gene lost 5 bases and the J gene lost 5 bases, with 19 bases spanning the gap. There are 16 residues in the CDR3. Germline V gene data show CDR1 as SGHTA and CDR2 as FQGNSA. The CDR3 DNA reads TGTGCCAGCAGCCAGATAGTCGCAGGGGTAGATCAGCCCCAGCATTTT. This translates into CASSQIVAGVDQPQHF.

The chain employs TRBV7-2 and TRBJ2-5, with no clear D. V lost 7 bases and J 5 bases, leaving 8 bases between the germline ends. CDR1 is SGHTA, CDR2 FQGNSA, per germline. This CDR3 comprises 11 residues. This CDR3 is CASTSRETQYF. The CDR3 nucleotides are TGTGCCAGCACCTCAAGGGAGACCCAGTACTTC.

The chain employs TRBV27 and TRBJ1-2; TRBD1 matches at 7 bases. The junction had 14 bases not matched to a gene; V was cut back by 3 bases and J by 10 bases. Germline lookup yields CDR1 MNHEY and CDR2 SMNVEV (reference sequence). CDR3 length: 15 amino acids. The CDR3 sequence: CASSLSLTGVSAYTF. The CDR3 bases are TGTGCCAGCAGTTTGTCTTTAACAGGGGTTAGTGCCTACACCTTC.

V and J are TRBV7-9 and TRBJ1-6, with D tentatively TRBD1 (5 bases). This CDR3 comprises 16 residues. The V end lost 4 bases, the J end lost 8 bases, and 18 bases lay between the germline ends. From germline, CDR1 is SEHNR and CDR2 FQNEAQ (reference sequence). CDR3 sequence reads: CASSSPVGRGDSPLHF. CDR3 sequence (DNA): TGTGCCAGCAGCTCCCCCGTCGGGAGGGGCGATTCACCCCTCCACTTT.

The chain couples TRBV4-3 to TRBJ2-3; 8 nucleotides line up with TRBD1. CDR3 length: 16 amino acids. V lost 3 bases, J lost 3 bases, and 8 bases stayed unmatched. Germline V CDR1 and CDR2: LGHNA, YSLEER. The CDR3 loop reads CASSHLTGGETDTQYF. DNA of the CDR3: TGCGCCAGCAGCCACCTCACAGGGGGAGAAACAGATACGCAGTATTTT.

This clone has more than one count but fewer than ten. The chain has TRBV2 and TRBJ2-7, with unresolved D. Per germline, CDR1 SNHLY and CDR2 FYNNEI. The CDR3 runs to 11 residues. Trimming removed 2 bases from V and 7 bases from J, with 6 bases in between. CDR3 in DNA: TGTGCCAGCAGTGAATTGTTGGAGCAGTACTTC. It codes for CASSELLEQYF.

This clone has more than one count but fewer than ten. The chain links TRBV29-1 to TRBJ1-3; 7 bases fit TRBD1. Unmatched junction bases numbered 6, after V lost 4 bases and J lost 0 bases. The CDR3 is 15 residues long. The germline CDR1 and CDR2 sequences are SQVTM and ANQGSEA. CDR3 loop: CSVGGTGASGNTIYF. CDR3 nucleotides: TGCAGCGTTGGGGGCACAGGGGCCTCTGGAAACACCATATATTTT.

This chain joins TRBV16 and TRBJ1-1; D uncertain. The CDR3 runs to 13 residues. The germline CDR1 and CDR2 sequences are KGHSY and FQNENV. V lost 2 bases, J lost 4 bases, and 8 bases lay in between. The CDR3 DNA reads as TGTGCCAGCAGCCAAAGTGGAACCACTGAAGCTTTCTTT. Amino acid sequence: CASSQSGTTEAFF.

This rearrangement joins TRBV29-1 to TRBJ2-1; 7 positions match TRBD1. Trimming took 6 bases from V and 7 from J; bases not matched to a gene: 6. The length of the CDR3 is 12 residues. Per germline, CDR1 SQVTM and CDR2 ANQGSEA. The CDR3 sequence: CSVMTGRNEQFF. In DNA form, the CDR3 reads TGCAGCGTGATGACAGGGCGGAATGAGCAGTTCTTC.

V and J are TRBV5-1 and TRBJ2-5; 8 bases line up with TRBD2. CDR1 and CDR2 from the germline V gene are SGHRS and YFSETQ. CDR3 length: 14 amino acids. V was clipped by 4 bases and J by 1 base; unmatched bases: 3. The chain's CDR3 is CASSRGGTQETQYF. CDR3 nucleotides: TGCGCCAGCAGCCGCGGGGGGACCCAAGAGACCCAGTACTTC.

The chain joins TRBV9 to TRBJ2-3; 14 bases are a match to TRBD2. The CDR3 runs to 20 residues. Trimming took 3 bases from V and 5 from J; bases not matched to a gene: 17. Germline CDR1 reads SGDLS; CDR2 reads YYNGEE. Written as DNA, the CDR3 is TGTGCCAGCAGCGCCCGAAACCTACCGGGACTAGCGGGGGAAAGAGATACGCAGTATTTT. Protein: CASSARNLPGLAGERDTQYF.

This sequence joins TRBV9 and TRBJ1-1, with a weak D call TRBD1 (5 bases). Germline loops: CDR1 SGDLS, CDR2 YYNGEE. V was trimmed by 2 bases and J by 4 bases, leaving 12 bases between them. CDR3 size: 14 residues. DNA of the CDR3: TGTGCCAGCAGCGTCTACAGTCAGGGCACTGAAGCTTTCTTT. The encoded protein is CASSVYSQGTEAFF.

The gene calls are TRBV30 and TRBJ1-4, with D tentatively TRBD1 (5 bases). Trimming removed 2 bases from V and 4 bases from J, with 11 bases in between. The CDR3 runs 14 residues. CDR1 is GTSNPN, CDR2 SVGIG, per germline (reference sequence). The CDR3 protein is CAWSLGRINEKLFF. As DNA, the CDR3 is TGTGCCTGGAGTTTGGGACGGATTAATGAAAAACTGTTTTTT.

The CDR3 nucleotides read TGTGCCAGTTCCCCCAGCGGGGGGCGCGCTACGCAGTATTTT. The encoded protein is CASSPSGGRATQYF. The chain is built from TRBV2 and TRBJ2-3, with 9 bases matching TRBD2. Unmatched junction bases numbered 12, after V lost 9 bases and J lost 8 bases. Germline CDR1 and CDR2: SNHLY and FYNNEI. The CDR3 totals 14 residues.

This clone has more than one count but fewer than ten. J is TRBJ2-1 and V is TRBV7-2, with D hard to call. The V gene lost 1 base and the J gene lost 6 bases, with 10 bases spanning the gap. This CDR3 has 14 residues. Germline V CDR1 and CDR2: SGHTA, FQGNSA. Here the CDR3 reads CASSLVGWANEQFF. The DNA for the CDR3 is TGTGCCAGCAGCTTAGTAGGCTGGGCCAATGAGCAGTTCTTC.

The chain is built from TRBV9 and TRBJ1-2; D call uncertain. This CDR3 has 12 residues. The V end was cut by 0 bases, the J end by 5 bases, with 5 bases between. The germline gives CDR1 SGDLS, CDR2 YYNGEE. The CDR3 DNA reads as TGTGCCAGCAGCGTAGGCCAGTATGGCTACACCTTC. It codes for CASSVGQYGYTF.